The sequence of this TCR beta chain was determined in a study of cytomegalovirus exposure and HLA in healthy donors. Study-wide results and limits: A missense variant in DCLRE1C was later tied to TCR beta V- and J-gene trimming. Owing to their indistinguishability, certain V segments, notably TRBV6-2 and TRBV6-3, were excluded. A highly shared variant cluster was judged a likely technical artifact.

Points on this clone: Its matching antigen is unknown.

The V end was cut by 4 bases, the J end by 1 base, with 10 bases between. CDR1 and CDR2 from the germline V gene are MNHNY and SVGAGI (reference sequence). CDR3 size: 14 residues. Researchers ran the PCR with 60 Vbeta and 13 Jbeta primers. Assay: immunoSEQ multiplex PCR; the TCRdb copy retains only in-frame clones and omits some. The profile covers under 200,000 clones, with 75% to 90% appearing a single time and 2.3% taken by the ten largest. Sequencing input: PBMCs. This sequence was found in a male donor in good health and CMV-seronegative. The chain is built from TRBV6-6 and TRBJ1-1; tentative D call: TRBD1 (6 bases). CDR3 in DNA: TGTGCCAGCAGTTTCACAGGGAGGAACACTGAAGCTTTCTTT. Translated: CASSFTGRNTEAFF.